The present T cell receptor beta chain was sequenced within a study of blood T cell repertoires in COVID-19. This clone turned up a few times. Clones were read by immunoSEQ multiplex PCR, and TCRdb kept only the in-frame ones, dropping some. The sample lists hundreds of thousands of clones, 65% to 90% occurring once. Germline V gives CDR1 SGHNT, CDR2 YYREEE (reference sequence). The V end lost 4 bases, the J end lost 0 bases, and 17 bases lay between the germline ends. This CDR3 is built from 17 residues. Sequenced material: peripheral blood. The chain has TRBV5-4 and TRBJ1-3; no clear D. The TCR sequence derives from a woman between 55 and 75 years old with COVID-19, enrolled during active disease. As DNA, the CDR3 is TGTGCCAGCAGCCCCACCTCCCCGGGAGGCTCTGGAAACACCATATATTTT. Translation gives CASSPTSPGGSGNTIYF.